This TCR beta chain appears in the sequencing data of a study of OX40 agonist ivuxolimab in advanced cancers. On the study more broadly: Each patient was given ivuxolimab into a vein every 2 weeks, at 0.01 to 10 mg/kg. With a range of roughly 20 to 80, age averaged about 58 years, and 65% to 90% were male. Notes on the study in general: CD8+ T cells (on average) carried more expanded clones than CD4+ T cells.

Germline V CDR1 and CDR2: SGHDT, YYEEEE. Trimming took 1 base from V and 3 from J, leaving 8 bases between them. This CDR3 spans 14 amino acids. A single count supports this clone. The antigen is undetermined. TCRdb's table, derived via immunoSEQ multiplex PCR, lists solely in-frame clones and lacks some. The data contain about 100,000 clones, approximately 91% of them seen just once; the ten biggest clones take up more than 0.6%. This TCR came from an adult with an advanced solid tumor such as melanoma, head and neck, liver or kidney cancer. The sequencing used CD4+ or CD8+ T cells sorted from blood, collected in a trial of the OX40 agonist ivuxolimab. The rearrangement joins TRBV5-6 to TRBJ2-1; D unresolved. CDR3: CASSLPQSYNEQFF. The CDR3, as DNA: TGTGCCAGCAGCTTGCCCCAGAGCTACAATGAGCAGTTCTTC.